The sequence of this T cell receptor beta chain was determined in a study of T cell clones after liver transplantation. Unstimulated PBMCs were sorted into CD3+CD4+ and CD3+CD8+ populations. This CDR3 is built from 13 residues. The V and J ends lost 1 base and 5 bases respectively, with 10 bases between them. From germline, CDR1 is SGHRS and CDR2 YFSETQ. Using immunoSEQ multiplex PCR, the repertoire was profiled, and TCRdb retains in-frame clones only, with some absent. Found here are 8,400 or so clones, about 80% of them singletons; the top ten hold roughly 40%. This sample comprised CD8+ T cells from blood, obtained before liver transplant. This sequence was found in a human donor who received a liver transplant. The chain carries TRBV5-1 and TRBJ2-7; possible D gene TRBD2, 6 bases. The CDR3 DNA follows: TGCGCCAGCAGCTTGCGGGGGAACGACGAGCAGTACTTC. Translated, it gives CASSLRGNDEQYF. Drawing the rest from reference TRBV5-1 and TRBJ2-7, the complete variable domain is KAGVTQTPRYLIKTRGQQVTLSCSPISGHRSVSWYQQTPGQGLQFLFEYFSETQRNKGNFPGRFSGRQFSNSRSEMNVSTLELGDSALYLCASSLRGNDEQYFGPGTRLTVT.